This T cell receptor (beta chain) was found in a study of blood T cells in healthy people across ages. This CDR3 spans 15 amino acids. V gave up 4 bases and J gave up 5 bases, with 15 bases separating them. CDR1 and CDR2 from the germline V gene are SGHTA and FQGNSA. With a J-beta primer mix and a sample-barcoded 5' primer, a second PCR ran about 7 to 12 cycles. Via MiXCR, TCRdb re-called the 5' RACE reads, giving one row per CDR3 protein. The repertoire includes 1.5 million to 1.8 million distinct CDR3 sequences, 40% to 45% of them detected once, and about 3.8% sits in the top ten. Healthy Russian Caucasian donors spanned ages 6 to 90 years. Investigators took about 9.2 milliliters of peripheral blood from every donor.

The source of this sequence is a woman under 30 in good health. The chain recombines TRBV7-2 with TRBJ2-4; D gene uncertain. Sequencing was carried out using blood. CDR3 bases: TGTGCCAGCAGCTCCATAGGACCGTCTCAAAACATTCAGTACTTC. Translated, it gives CASSSIGPSQNIQYF.